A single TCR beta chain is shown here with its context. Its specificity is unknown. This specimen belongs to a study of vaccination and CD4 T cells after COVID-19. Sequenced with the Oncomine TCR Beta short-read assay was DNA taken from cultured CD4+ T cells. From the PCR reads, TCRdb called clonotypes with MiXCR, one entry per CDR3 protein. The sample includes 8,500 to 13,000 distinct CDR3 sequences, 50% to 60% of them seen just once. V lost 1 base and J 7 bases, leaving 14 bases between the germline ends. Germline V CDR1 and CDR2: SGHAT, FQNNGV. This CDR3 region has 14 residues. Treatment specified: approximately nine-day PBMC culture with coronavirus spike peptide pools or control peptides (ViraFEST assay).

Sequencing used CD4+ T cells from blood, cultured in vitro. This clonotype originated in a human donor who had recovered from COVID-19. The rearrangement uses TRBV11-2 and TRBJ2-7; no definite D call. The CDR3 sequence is CASSLGLGSWEQYF. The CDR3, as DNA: TGTGCCAGCAGCTTAGGACTGGGTAGTTGGGAGCAGTACTTC. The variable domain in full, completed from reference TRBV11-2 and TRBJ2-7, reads EAGVAQSPRYKIIEKRQSVAFWCNPISGHATLYWYQQILGQGPKLLIQFQNNGVVDDSQLPKDRFSAERLKGVDSTLKIQPAKLEDSAVYLCASSLGLGSWEQYFGPGTRLTVT.